The clone carrying this T cell receptor (beta chain) was found once. Antigen unknown. Per germline, CDR1 MNHNS and CDR2 SASEGT. The CDR3 spans 14 residues. The V end was cut by 7 bases, the J end by 3 bases, with 14 bases between. The data belong to a study of spatial heterogeneity in lung cancer. Study overall: The cohort: some 70 early-stage, untreated non-small cell lung cancer patients.

Noted time point: blood at routine non-recurrence follow-up after resection. Without sorting, whole RNA was sequenced from tumor, nontumor lung or frozen PBMC. TCR cDNA molecules were tagged individually, and each one carried a unique molecular identifier. TCRdb reprocessed the 5' RACE reads via MiXCR and lists one record per CDR3 protein. The sample lists around 110,000 distinct CDR3 sequences; about 12% were seen once. Study-wide points: Relative to follow-up, resection was when ubiquitous expanded tumor TCRs appeared more in blood.

The specimen was PBMCs, collected at follow-up. This TCR came from a male donor with early-stage non-small cell lung cancer. The J gene is TRBJ2-3, the V gene TRBV6-1; TRBD1 might be the D (6 bases). The CDR3 loop reads CASIPGHRTDTQYF. DNA of the CDR3: TGTGCCAGCATCCCGGGACATCGAACAGATACGCAGTATTTT.